Only a few counts were recorded for the clone carrying this T cell receptor (beta chain). This record comes from a study of regulatory T cells in long-lasting Graves disease. V lost 7 bases, J lost 4 bases, and 11 bases stayed unmatched. This CDR3 has 14 amino acids. Germline V gene sequence: CDR1 SQVTM, CDR2 ANQGSEA. Time point of the sample: newly diagnosed GD, antithyroid drugs for less than 3 months. PBMCs provided the RNA from which the TCR library was made. iRepertoire HTBI primers and Arm-PCR of CDR3 regions built TCR beta libraries. Each CDR3 protein gets one entry after TCRdb re-called the multiplex PCR reads with MiXCR. The table records under 800,000 distinct CDR3 sequences, 15% to 20% of them present only once. This same sample was also taken into another study, of T cells in Graves' hyperthyroidism and ophthalmopathy.

The starting material was peripheral blood mononuclear cells (PBMCs), obtained at new diagnosis, from a patient treated with antithyroid drugs. This chain connects TRBV29-1 to TRBJ2-7; the match to TRBD1 covers 9 bases. This TCR was sampled from a woman aged 25-40 years with Graves disease. CDR3 DNA sequence: TGCAGCGCTAGGACCGGGACAGGGCGTTACGAGCAGTACTTC. It is translated as CSARTGTGRYEQYF.